This T cell receptor beta chain stems from a study of blood T cell repertoires in COVID-19. Study in general: Samples representing acute and convalescent COVID-19 were sourced from the United States, Italy and Spain. In each case, the material was cDNA or gDNA derived from T cells, B-cell-depleted T cells, or PBMCs.

Original data processing: The authors estimated nucleated cell counts from reference gene primer amplification. TCRdb's table, derived via immunoSEQ multiplex PCR, lists solely in-frame clones and lacks some. That table is the source of V, J and clone size, and D and trimming were worked out from the DNA. The table shows 220,000 or so clones, with 80% to 85% occurring only once. Germline lookup yields CDR1 MNHEY and CDR2 SVGAGI. The CDR3 is 11 amino acids. V lost 6 bases and J 6 bases, leaving 8 bases between the germline ends. Sequencing used peripheral blood. The rearrangement joins TRBV6-5 to TRBJ1-1; D is unresolved. This sequence originates from a woman aged 60 to 75 with acute or convalescent COVID-19. CDR3 region: CASRSISEAFF. The CDR3 DNA reads as TGTGCCAGCAGGTCAATTTCTGAAGCTTTCTTT.